The TCR beta chain under discussion was sequenced for a study of shared clonotypes between healthy human individuals. Whole-study context: The study drew on two women and three men aged 18 to 49 as donors.

Naive CD8 cells were CD45RO-negative, positively selected for CCR7, excluding terminally differentiated effector memory CD45RA+ cells. A word on this clone: Its antigen is currently unknown.

Whole-study results and caveats: Memory subsets generally showed lower estimated richness than naive subsets.

Clones were read by immunoSEQ multiplex PCR, and TCRdb kept only the in-frame ones, dropping some. The sample consists of about 2.1 million clones, roughly 93% of them appearing once. The CDR3 sequence is 15 residues long. The V gene end was trimmed by 0 bases and the J gene end by 0 bases; junction bases not matched to a gene: 2. Germline assignment: CDR1 SGHAT and CDR2 FQNNGV. V is TRBV11-2 and J is TRBJ2-7; 7 bases agree with TRBD2. Sequencing used naive CD8+ T cells from PBMCs. This receptor was taken from a man younger than 30 in good health. Some clones in this sample may be carry-over from other donors' samples. The CDR3 bases are TGTGCCAGCAGCTTAGAACGGGAGGACTCCTACGAGCAGTACTTC. It codes for CASSLEREDSYEQYF.